Listed below are T cell receptor beta chains from one sample, sequenced in a study of T cell repertoires in cytomegalovirus infection. TCRdb reprocessed the reads via MiXCR and lists one record per CDR3 protein. This sample has 450,000 to 650,000 distinct CDR3 sequences; around 27% occur once, and the top ten carry 13%. Sequencing was performed on PBMCs. The receptor source for this set is a human donor in good health (CMV status not recorded). Some clones in this sample may be carry-over from other donors' samples. The CDR3 runs from the conserved cysteine through the conserved F or W. The D gene is left open where the match is weak. Expanded clones are given a class, and other clones once, few, many or no size at all.

cdr3_aa	cdr3_nt	clone_size	d_call	v_call	j_call
CASSPWTGQDTQYF	TGTGCCAGCAGCCCCTGGACAGGGCAGGATACGCAGTATTTT	NA	TRBD1	TRBV27	TRBJ2-3
CASSPVRSGSYEQYF	TGTGCCAGCTCCCCAGTCCGGTCCGGGTCCTACGAGCAGTACTTC	NA	NA	TRBV2	TRBJ2-7
CATGTGENEQFF	TGTGCCACCGGGACTGGAGAGAATGAGCAGTTCTTC	NA	NA	TRBV24-1	TRBJ2-1
CASSRGPTSTDTQYF	TGCGCCAGCAGCCGGGGACCAACTAGCACAGATACGCAGTATTTT	many	NA	TRBV4-1	TRBJ2-3
CASSHGDRDKNIQYF	TGTGCCAGCAGCCACGGGGACAGGGACAAAAACATTCAGTACTTC	few	TRBD1	TRBV11-3	TRBJ2-4
CASSLAGAGLSTDTQYF	TGCGCCAGCAGCTTGGCGGGCGCGGGACTGTCGACAGATACGCAGTATTTT	NA	NA	TRBV5-1	TRBJ2-3
CATSDATSGESPNEQFF	TGTGCCACCAGTGATGCGACTAGCGGGGAATCCCCTAATGAGCAGTTCTTC	NA	TRBD2	TRBV24-1	TRBJ2-1
CASSPEPTSGFTDTQYF	TGTGCCAGCAGCCCAGAACCGACTAGCGGATTCACAGATACGCAGTATTTT	NA	TRBD2	TRBV6-2/TRBV6-3	TRBJ2-3
CASSLATGWGNEQFF	TGTGCCAGCAGCTTAGCTACGGGATGGGGCAATGAGCAGTTCTTC	few	NA	TRBV7-2	TRBJ2-1
CASSLGGDDTEAFF	TGTGCCAGCAGTTTGGGCGGGGACGACACTGAAGCTTTCTTT	NA	NA	TRBV28	TRBJ1-1
CASSDEGTRGEKLFF	TGTGCCAGCAGCGATGAGGGGACGAGAGGGGAAAAACTGTTTTTT	few	NA	TRBV7-9	TRBJ1-4
CASSQDAAGGPGETQYF	TGCGCCAGCAGCCAAGATGCGGCGGGGGGGCCTGGGGAGACCCAGTACTTC	NA	TRBD2	TRBV4-3	TRBJ2-5
CASSQDVSGDPFRDANINEQFF	TGCGCCAGCAGCCAAGATGTTTCGGGGGACCCTTTTCGTGACGCTAACATCAATGAGCAGTTCTTC	few	NA	TRBV4-3	TRBJ2-1
CASMGTAEAFF	TGTGCCAGCATGGGGACGGCTGAAGCTTTCTTT	NA	NA	TRBV6-5	TRBJ1-1
CASGRDRGLEQYF	TGTGCCAGCGGCCGGGACAGGGGGCTCGAGCAGTACTTC	few	TRBD1	TRBV2	TRBJ2-7
CAISDPPGDNQPQHF	TGTGCCATCAGTGACCCCCCGGGTGACAATCAGCCCCAGCATTTT	NA	NA	TRBV10-3	TRBJ1-5
CASSLPSVGGETQYF	TGTGCCAGCAGTCTCCCCTCGGTAGGGGGGGAGACCCAGTACTTC	few	NA	TRBV28	TRBJ2-5
CASSSRAGANYGYTF	TGCGCCAGCAGCTCCCGTGCAGGGGCTAACTATGGCTACACCTTC	NA	NA	TRBV5-1	TRBJ1-2
CARQRGLAGGEQYF	TGTGCCAGGCAGCGGGGACTAGCGGGGGGCGAGCAGTACTTC	few	TRBD2	TRBV25-1	TRBJ2-7
CASSYGGSTDTQYF	TGTGCCAGCAGTTACGGCGGGAGCACAGATACGCAGTATTTT	many	NA	TRBV6-2/TRBV6-3	TRBJ2-3
CASNPGTSGSANTGELFF	TGTGCCAGCAACCCCGGGACTAGCGGGAGCGCGAACACCGGGGAGCTGTTTTTT	NA	TRBD2	TRBV12-3/TRBV12-4	TRBJ2-2
CASTRLAGHYEQYF	TGTGCCAGCACCCGACTAGCGGGACATTACGAGCAGTACTTC	NA	TRBD2	TRBV27	TRBJ2-7
CASSTRQGPNEKLFF	TGTGCCAGCAGCACCCGACAGGGCCCAAATGAAAAACTGTTTTTT	NA	TRBD1	TRBV7-6	TRBJ1-4
CASRMLEDSLAGELFF	TGTGCCAGCAGGATGTTAGAGGACAGTCTTGCCGGGGAGCTGTTTTTT	NA	NA	TRBV6-2/TRBV6-3	TRBJ2-2
CASSPLAGEGSGELFF	TGTGCCAGCAGCCCTTTAGCGGGAGAGGGGTCCGGGGAGCTGTTTTTT	NA	TRBD2	TRBV11-2	TRBJ2-2